What follows describes a single TCR beta chain. This record belongs to a study of preoperative IRX-2 immunotherapy in early breast cancer. Treatment denoted: preoperative locoregional IRX-2 cytokine immunotherapy. Patients received preoperative, locoregional IRX-2 cytokine immunotherapy in a phase Ib study. CDR1 and CDR2 from the germline V gene are GTSNPN and SVGIG (reference sequence). This CDR3 has 11 residues. The J segment lost 6 bases and the V segment lost 5 bases, leaving 1 base of the junction unmatched. The table came from immunoSEQ multiplex PCR; TCRdb's copy has only in-frame clones and leaves some out. The table records approximately 24,000 clones, roughly 90% of them present only once.

The rearrangement links TRBV30 to TRBJ2-4; 7 bases are a match to TRBD1. Here the sequenced sample was tumor tissue, taken after IRX-2 immunotherapy. This sequence was found in a human donor with breast cancer. The CDR3 sequence: CAWRQGNIQYF. CDR3 coding DNA: TGTGCCTGGCGACAGGGAAACATTCAGTACTTC.